The sequence of this T cell receptor (beta chain) was determined in a study of lymphopenia after photon versus proton radiotherapy. The study, taken as a whole, reports: After the lymphocyte nadir, photon-treated repertoires showed oligoclonal expansion, especially of CD8+ Temra cells. Proton therapy kept repertoires fairly stable, unlike photons, which gained effector/memory cells. Authors raise, but do not show, better survival with proton therapy.

Data came from immunoSEQ multiplex PCR; TCRdb stores just in-frame clones and leaves some out. The table has more than 15,000 clones, approximately 85% seen once. This clone was counted once. The antigen is undetermined. The CDR3 is made up of 14 amino acids. Looked up from germline, CDR1 is SQVTM and CDR2 is ANQGSEA. Trimming took off 7 bases at V and 4 bases at J, with 18 bases between the two ends. The rearrangement links TRBV29-1 to TRBJ2-3; D possibly corresponds to TRBD1 (6 bases). Sequences were derived from peripheral blood, sampled from a patient treated with photon-based radiotherapy. This sequence was found in a woman between 50 and 59 years old with pancreatic cancer. CDR3: CSGVGSEGADTQYF. Written as DNA, the CDR3 is TGCAGCGGAGTGGGGTCCGAGGGGGCAGATACGCAGTATTTT.